Here is one T cell receptor beta chain with its context. The junction shows a germline mismatch at one end, possibly a read error. These data originate in a study of T cells in Graves' hyperthyroidism and ophthalmopathy. The CDR3 runs 13 residues. In germline, CDR1 is SNHLY, CDR2 FYNNEI. RNA transcripts yielded amplified TCR beta CDR3 regions. With the HTBI primer set, the TCR CDR3 went through a first round of RT-PCR. TCRdb redid the calling of the multiplex PCR reads with MiXCR, one entry per CDR3 protein. The sample holds about 550,000 distinct CDR3 sequences, about a fifth seen once. The sample was blood. The clonotype comes from a young man with Graves' hyperthyroidism. The chain couples TRBV2 to TRBJ1-2; D not certain. CDR3 bases: TGTGCCAGCAGCGCCACAACTAACTATGGCTACATCTTC. Translation: CASSATTNYGYIF.